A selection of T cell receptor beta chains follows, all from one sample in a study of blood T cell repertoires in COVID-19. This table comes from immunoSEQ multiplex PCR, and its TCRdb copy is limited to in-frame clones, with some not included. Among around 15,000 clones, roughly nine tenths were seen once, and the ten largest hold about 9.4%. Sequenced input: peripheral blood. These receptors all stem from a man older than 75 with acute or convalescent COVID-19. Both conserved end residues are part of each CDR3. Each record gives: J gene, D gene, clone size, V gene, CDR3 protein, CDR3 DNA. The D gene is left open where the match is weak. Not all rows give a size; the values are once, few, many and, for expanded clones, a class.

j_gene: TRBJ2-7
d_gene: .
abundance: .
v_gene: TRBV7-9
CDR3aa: CASSLQGIPYEQYF
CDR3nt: TGTGCCAGCAGCTTACAGGGGATTCCCTACGAGCAGTACTTC

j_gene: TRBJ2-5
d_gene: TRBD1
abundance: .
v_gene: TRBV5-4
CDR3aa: CASSLGQGIQETQYF
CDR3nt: TGTGCCAGCAGCTTGGGACAGGGGATACAAGAGACCCAGTACTTC

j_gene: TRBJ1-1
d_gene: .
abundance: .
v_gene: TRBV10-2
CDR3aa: CASTTELMNTEAFF
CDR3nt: TGCGCCAGCACCACGGAGTTAATGAACACTGAAGCTTTCTTT

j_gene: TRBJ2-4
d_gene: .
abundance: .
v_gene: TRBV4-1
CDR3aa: CASSQDPQIELPSSGAKNIQYF
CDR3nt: TGCGCCAGCAGCCAAGACCCCCAGATCGAGCTCCCCAGTTCGGGAGCCAAAAACATTCAGTACTTC

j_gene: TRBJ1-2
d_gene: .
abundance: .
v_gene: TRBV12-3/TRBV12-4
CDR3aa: CASSLNYGYTF
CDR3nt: TGTGCCAGCAGCCTTAACTATGGCTACACCTTC

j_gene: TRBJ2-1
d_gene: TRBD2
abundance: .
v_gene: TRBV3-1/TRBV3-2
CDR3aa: CASSQGGTSGDEQFF
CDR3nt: TGTGCCAGCAGCCAAGGTGGGACTAGCGGTGATGAGCAGTTCTTC

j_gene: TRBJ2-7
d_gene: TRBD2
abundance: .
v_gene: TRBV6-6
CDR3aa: CASSLLAGVPYEQYF
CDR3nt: TGTGCCAGCAGTTTACTAGCGGGGGTTCCCTACGAGCAGTACTTC

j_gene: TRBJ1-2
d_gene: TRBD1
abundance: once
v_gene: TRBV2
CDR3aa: CASRGTDLGGYTF
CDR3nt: TGTGCCAGCAGGGGGACAGACTTAGGGGGCTACACCTTC

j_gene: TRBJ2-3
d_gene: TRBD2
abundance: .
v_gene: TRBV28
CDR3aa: CASSSKTHSGGAVEDTQYF
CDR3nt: TGTGCCAGCAGTTCGAAAACCCATAGCGGGGGGGCCGTCGAGGATACGCAGTATTTT

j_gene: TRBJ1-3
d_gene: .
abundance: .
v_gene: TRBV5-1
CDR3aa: CASSLDGTPVRNTIYF
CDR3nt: TGCGCCAGCAGCTTGGATGGGACACCGGTCCGAAACACCATATATTTT

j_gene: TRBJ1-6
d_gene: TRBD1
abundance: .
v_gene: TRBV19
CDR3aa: CASSDGTVNSPLHF
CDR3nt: TGTGCCAGTAGTGACGGGACAGTTAATTCACCCCTCCACTTT

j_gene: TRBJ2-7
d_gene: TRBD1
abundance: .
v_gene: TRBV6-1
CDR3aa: CASSAQQVTGGIPYEQYF
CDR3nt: TGTGCCAGCAGTGCTCAGCAGGTAACAGGGGGCATCCCCTACGAGCAGTACTTC

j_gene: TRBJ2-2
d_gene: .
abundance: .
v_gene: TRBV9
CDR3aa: CASSAQGQTNTGELFF
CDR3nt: TGTGCCAGCAGCGCTCAGGGACAAACGAACACCGGGGAGCTGTTTTTT

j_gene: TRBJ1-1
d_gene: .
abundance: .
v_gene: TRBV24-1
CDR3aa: CATSDAGTAEAFF
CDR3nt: TGTGCCACCAGTGATGCGGGTACAGCTGAAGCTTTCTTT

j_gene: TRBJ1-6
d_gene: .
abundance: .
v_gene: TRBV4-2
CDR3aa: CASSQDPQSTRGSPLHF
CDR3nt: TGTGCCAGCAGCCAAGACCCACAATCTACACGGGGTTCACCCCTCCACTTT

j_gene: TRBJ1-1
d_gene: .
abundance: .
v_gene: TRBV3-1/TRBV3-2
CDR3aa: CASSQPGNTEAFF
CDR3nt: TGTGCCAGCAGCCAACCGGGGAACACTGAAGCTTTCTTT

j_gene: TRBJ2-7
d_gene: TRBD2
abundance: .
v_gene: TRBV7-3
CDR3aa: CASSLGLADSYEQYF
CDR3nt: TGTGCCAGCAGCTTAGGTCTAGCGGACTCCTACGAGCAGTACTTC

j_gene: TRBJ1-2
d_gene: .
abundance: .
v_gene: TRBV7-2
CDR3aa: CASSRGILGRRYGYTF
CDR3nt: TGTGCCAGCAGCAGGGGGATTTTGGGCAGGCGCTATGGCTACACCTTC

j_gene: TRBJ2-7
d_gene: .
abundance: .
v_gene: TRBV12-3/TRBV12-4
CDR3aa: CASSAFNEQYF
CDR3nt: TGTGCCAGCAGTGCGTTTAACGAGCAGTACTTC

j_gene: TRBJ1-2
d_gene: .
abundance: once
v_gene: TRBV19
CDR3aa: CASSIGSGRGRIYGYTF
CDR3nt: TGTGCCAGTAGTATCGGATCAGGGAGGGGGAGGATCTATGGCTACACCTTC

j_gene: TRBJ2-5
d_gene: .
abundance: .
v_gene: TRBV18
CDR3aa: CASSPMTRGSETQYF
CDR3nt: TGTGCCAGCTCACCGATGACTCGGGGGTCAGAGACCCAGTACTTC

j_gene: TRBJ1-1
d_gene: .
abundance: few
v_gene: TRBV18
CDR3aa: CASSPTDSWTEAFF
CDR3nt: TGTGCCAGCTCACCTACGGACAGTTGGACTGAAGCTTTCTTT

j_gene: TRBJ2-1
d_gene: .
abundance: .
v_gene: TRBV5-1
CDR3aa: CASSLGAARVDEQFF
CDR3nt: TGCGCCAGCAGCTTGGGGGCCGCCAGGGTCGATGAGCAGTTCTTC

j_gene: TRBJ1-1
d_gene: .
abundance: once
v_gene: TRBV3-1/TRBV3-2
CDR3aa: CASSQATGHRNTEAFF
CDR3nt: TGTGCCAGCAGCCAAGCTACGGGACACCGGAACACTGAAGCTTTCTTT

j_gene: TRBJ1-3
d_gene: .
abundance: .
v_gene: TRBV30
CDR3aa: CAGQGSGNTIYF
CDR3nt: TGTGCCGGGCAGGGCTCTGGAAACACCATATATTTT

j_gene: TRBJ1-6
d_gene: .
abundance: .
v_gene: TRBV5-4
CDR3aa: CASSSQGPNSPLHF
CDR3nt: TGTGCCAGCAGCTCCCAGGGGCCGAATTCACCCCTCCACTTT

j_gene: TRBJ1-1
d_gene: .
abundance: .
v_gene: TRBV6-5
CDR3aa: CASSYSRGMNTEAFF
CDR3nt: TGTGCCAGCAGTTACTCACGGGGGATGAACACTGAAGCTTTCTTT

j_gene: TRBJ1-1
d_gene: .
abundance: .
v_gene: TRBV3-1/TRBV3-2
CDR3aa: CASSQDSGGRTEAFF
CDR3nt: TGTGCCAGCAGCCAAGATTCAGGAGGAAGAACTGAAGCTTTCTTT